This is a list of T cell receptor beta chains from one sample in a study of cytomegalovirus exposure and HLA in healthy donors. The repertoire was sequenced with immunoSEQ multiplex PCR; TCRdb's copy has only in-frame clones and lacks some. There are more than 85,000 clones in the sample; roughly 70% occur only once, and 5.4% lies in the top ten. The sample taken for sequencing was PBMCs. The receptors come from a woman between 65 and 79 years old in good health and CMV-seropositive. Both conserved end residues are part of each CDR3. A D gene is named only where the DNA matches it firmly. Clone size is given for some rows only: seen once, a few or many times, or a class if the clone is expanded.

NA NA TRBJ2-2 TRBV18 CASSLTRQASNTGELFF TGTGCCAGCTCACTAACAAGACAGGCAAGCAACACCGGGGAGCTGTTTTTT
NA TRBD1 TRBJ1-1 TRBV10-1 CASSGTENTEAFF TGCGCCAGCAGCGGGACAGAGAACACTGAAGCTTTCTTT
few NA TRBJ1-1 TRBV2 CASSEQGHPLGTEAFF TGTGCCAGCAGTGAACAAGGACACCCACTGGGCACTGAAGCTTTCTTT
NA TRBD1 TRBJ1-6 TRBV6-1 CASIPDRGNSPLHF TGTGCCAGCATTCCGGACAGGGGTAATTCACCCCTCCACTTT
NA NA TRBJ2-7 TRBV4-3 CASHSGSHYEQYF TGCGCCAGCCACAGTGGAAGTCACTACGAGCAGTACTTC
NA NA TRBJ2-7 TRBV7-9 CASSFQGSVAEQYF TGTGCCAGCAGTTTCCAGGGATCCGTTGCCGAGCAGTACTTC
NA NA TRBJ1-6 TRBV27 CASSFGSSYNSPLHF TGTGCCAGCAGTTTCGGGAGCTCCTATAATTCACCCCTCCACTTT
NA TRBD1 TRBJ1-1 TRBV18 CASSPQQGTNTEAFF TGTGCCAGCTCACCACAACAGGGGACAAACACTGAAGCTTTCTTT
NA NA TRBJ1-1 TRBV2 CASIIRTENTEAFF TGTGCCAGCATCATACGAACAGAGAACACTGAAGCTTTCTTT
NA NA TRBJ2-7 TRBV6-6 CASSSTGYEQYF TGTGCCAGCAGTTCCACGGGGTACGAGCAGTACTTC
NA NA TRBJ1-1 TRBV5-1 CASSRTLRGTEAFF TGCGCCAGCAGTCGGACCTTAAGAGGGACTGAAGCTTTCTTT
NA NA TRBJ1-4 TRBV7-9 CASSIDALSANEKLFF TGTGCCAGCAGCATCGACGCACTATCAGCTAATGAAAAACTGTTTTTT